Sequencing of this T cell receptor beta chain was carried out in a study of blood T cell repertoires in COVID-19. Study-level background: T cells, B-cell-depleted T cells, or PBMCs provided the cDNA or gDNA that served as material.

Germline assignment: CDR1 KGHDR and CDR2 SFDVKD. Trimming cost V 7 bases and J 2 bases; bases outside gene matches: 21. This CDR3 is 20 amino acids long. This clone was counted a few times. The table came from immunoSEQ multiplex PCR; TCRdb's copy has only in-frame clones and leaves some out. Among around 99,000 clones listed, 84% were seen once. Sequencing was performed on peripheral blood. The chain joins TRBV24-1 to TRBJ1-2; 10 bases match TRBD1. The sequence was collected from a woman in her forties or fifties with acute or convalescent COVID-19. CDR3 nucleotides: TGTGCCACCAGCGACCTCGCCTTCAAAAGGGACAGGGGTACGAACTATGGCTACACCTTC. Its translation is CATSDLAFKRDRGTNYGYTF.